The rows below give T cell receptor beta chains drawn from one sample of a study of spatial heterogeneity in lung cancer. TCRdb fed the 5' RACE reads into MiXCR, producing one record per CDR3 protein. The table shows some 87,000 distinct CDR3 sequences, with 7% to 9% occurring only once. The specimen comprised PBMCs, sampled at surgery. These TCRs come from a male donor with early-stage non-small cell lung cancer. Both conserved end residues are part of each CDR3. Fields, in order: J gene, V gene, clone size, D gene, CDR3 protein, CDR3 DNA. The D gene is left open where the match is weak. Clone size is shown for a subset of rows, as once, few, many or a class of expanded clone.

TRBJ2-3 TRBV5-1 many NA CASSPIRLADTQYF TGCGCCAGCAGCCCAATACGATTAGCAGATACGCAGTATTTT
TRBJ2-3 TRBV5-1 many TRBD1 CASSSTGIGTDTQYF TGCGCCAGCAGCTCGACAGGGATCGGCACAGATACGCAGTATTTT
TRBJ2-2 TRBV6-5 few NA CASSYSTALTGELFF TGTGCCAGCAGTTACTCGACGGCCCTCACCGGGGAGCTGTTTTTT
TRBJ2-5 TRBV3-1 NA NA CASSQGRSETQYF TGTGCCAGCAGCCAAGGTCGGTCAGAGACCCAGTACTTC
TRBJ1-2 TRBV7-2 NA TRBD1 CASSFAGQTGSSGTF TGTGCCAGCAGCTTCGCCGGCCAGACAGGGTCGTCCGGCACCTTC
TRBJ1-1 TRBV29-1 NA TRBD1 CSVSDRGVGNTEAFF TGCAGCGTTTCCGACAGGGGGGTTGGGAACACTGAAGCTTTCTTT
TRBJ2-2 TRBV28 NA NA CASSNPGLLAGELFF TGTGCCAGCAGCAACCCGGGACTGCTCGCCGGGGAGCTGTTTTTT
TRBJ2-5 TRBV29-1 many NA CSVEGGTGETQYF TGCAGCGTTGAGGGTGGAACCGGAGAGACCCAGTACTTC
TRBJ2-7 TRBV6-6 many TRBD2 CASSYWEGYYEQYF TGTGCCAGCAGTTACTGGGAGGGTTACTACGAGCAGTACTTC
TRBJ2-1 TRBV24-1 few TRBD1 CATSPSGTDEQFF TGTGCCACCAGCCCCTCCGGGACAGATGAGCAGTTCTTC
TRBJ2-2 TRBV19 NA NA CASRKTFRDTGELFF TGTGCCAGTAGGAAAACCTTTCGGGACACCGGGGAGCTGTTTTTT
TRBJ2-2 TRBV9 few NA CASSAPTGTGELFF TGTGCCAGCAGCGCCCCTACGGGGACCGGGGAGCTGTTTTTT
TRBJ2-3 TRBV25-1 many NA CASRSYGDTQYF TGTGCCAGCAGATCCTACGGGGATACGCAGTATTTT
TRBJ1-5 TRBV7-2 many NA CASSLLGNRNQPQHF TGTGCCAGCAGCTTACTGGGTAATCGCAATCAGCCCCAGCATTTT
TRBJ1-5 TRBV6-2/TRBV6-3 many TRBD1 CASSPGTGSYQPQHF TGTGCCAGCAGCCCCGGGACAGGGAGTTATCAGCCCCAGCATTTT
TRBJ2-5 TRBV29-1 few NA CSAWAGGTQYF TGCAGCGCCTGGGCCGGAGGAACCCAGTACTTC
TRBJ2-3 TRBV29-1 many NA CSVTGPDTQYF TGCAGCGTCACAGGTCCAGATACGCAGTATTTT
TRBJ1-4 TRBV27 few TRBD1 CASSFTGGANEKLFF TGTGCCAGCAGTTTCACAGGGGGAGCTAATGAAAAACTGTTTTTT
TRBJ1-5 TRBV28 many TRBD1 CASSPGTGVQPQHF TGTGCCAGCAGCCCCGGGACAGGGGTTCAGCCCCAGCATTTT
TRBJ1-4 TRBV15 NA NA CATSSGTANEKLFF TGTGCCACCAGCAGCGGGACCGCAAATGAAAAACTGTTTTTT
TRBJ1-1 TRBV29-1 NA NA CSVVQAREGEAFF TGCAGCGTTGTCCAGGCCCGGGAAGGTGAAGCTTTCTTT
TRBJ1-1 TRBV10-3 many TRBD1 CATHRDRGPEAFF TGTGCCACCCACCGGGACAGGGGGCCTGAAGCTTTCTTT
TRBJ1-4 TRBV23-1 NA NA CASSQSELSLFF TGCGCCAGCAGTCAATCGGAGCTTTCACTGTTTTTT
TRBJ2-7 TRBV2 NA TRBD2 CASSLAGGVEQYF TGTGCCAGCAGTTTAGCGGGAGGGGTCGAGCAGTACTTC
TRBJ2-7 TRBV28 NA NA CVSSLTLQTPYEQYF TGTGTCAGCAGTTTAACCCTCCAAACCCCCTACGAGCAGTACTTC
TRBJ2-3 TRBV7-9 few TRBD1 CASSSTGGSDTQYF TGTGCCAGCAGCTCGACAGGGGGGTCTGATACGCAGTATTTT
TRBJ1-2 TRBV20-1 NA NA CSAREDYGYTF TGCAGTGCAAGGGAGGACTATGGCTACACCTTC
TRBJ2-7 TRBV6-2/TRBV6-3 few TRBD1 CASRGSTGVEQYF TGTGCCAGCAGGGGGAGTACAGGGGTCGAGCAGTACTTC
TRBJ1-6 TRBV27 few NA CASSSDSYYNSPLHF TGTGCCAGCAGTTCCGACAGTTACTATAATTCACCCCTCCACTTT
TRBJ2-7 TRBV20-1 many NA CSATLASYEQYF TGCAGTGCAACCTTAGCGTCCTACGAGCAGTACTTC
TRBJ2-1 TRBV7-9 few NA CASSLSPGEQFF TGTGCCAGCAGCTTGTCCCCCGGTGAGCAGTTCTTC
TRBJ2-1 TRBV4-3 few TRBD2 CASSQVLAGGLSGEQFF TGCGCCAGCAGCCAAGTACTAGCGGGGGGCCTAAGCGGTGAGCAGTTCTTC
TRBJ1-2 TRBV30 few NA CAWEHTFYGYTF TGTGCCTGGGAACATACATTCTATGGCTACACCTTC
TRBJ1-2 TRBV20-1 many NA CSARAAGLANYGYTF TGCAGTGCTAGAGCGGCAGGGCTAGCTAACTATGGCTACACCTTC
TRBJ1-2 TRBV10-3 few TRBD1 CAISDGGTGRNYGYTF TGTGCCATCAGTGACGGCGGGACAGGGAGGAACTATGGCTACACCTTC
TRBJ2-7 TRBV20-1 few TRBD2 CSAHSGGVYEQYF TGCAGTGCTCATAGCGGGGGGGTCTACGAGCAGTACTTC
TRBJ1-5 TRBV28 few NA CASSFNSNQPQHF TGTGCCAGCAGTTTTAATAGCAATCAGCCCCAGCATTTT
TRBJ2-7 TRBV5-1 few TRBD1 CASSSDRLQAYEQYF TGCGCCAGCAGCTCGGACAGGCTACAAGCCTACGAGCAGTACTTC
TRBJ2-4 TRBV20-1 NA TRBD1 CSAGTGGDKNIQYF TGCAGTGCAGGGACAGGGGGGGACAAAAACATTCAGTACTTC
TRBJ2-5 TRBV7-9 NA NA CASSLGGEETQYF TGTGCCAGCAGCTTAGGGGGGGAAGAGACCCAGTACTTC
TRBJ2-7 TRBV20-1 many TRBD2 CSASPIGTSGRYEQYF TGCAGTGCTAGCCCTATCGGGACTAGCGGGAGATACGAGCAGTACTTC
TRBJ1-1 TRBV5-4 once NA CASSPGGTGNTEAFF TGTGCCAGCAGCCCGGGGGGGACGGGTAACACTGAAGCTTTCTTT